Below, 27 T cell receptor beta chains from the same sample are listed, as sequenced in a study of OX40 agonist ivuxolimab in advanced cancers. TCRdb's table, derived via immunoSEQ multiplex PCR, lists solely in-frame clones and lacks some. The sample records 70,000 to 85,000 clones, around 90% being singletons. The material was CD4+ or CD8+ T cells sorted from blood, obtained in a trial of the OX40 agonist ivuxolimab. These TCRs come from an adult with an advanced solid tumor such as melanoma, head and neck, liver or kidney cancer.

To note about this clone: An end of the junction differs from the germline gene, which may be a read error. V and J are TRBV18 and TRBJ1-1; 8 nucleotides line up with TRBD1. Germline V gives CDR1 KGHSH, CDR2 LQKENI. The CDR3 is 12 residues long. This chain's CDR3 is CASSPQGDEAFF. The CDR3 coding sequence is TGTGCCAGCTCTCCACAGGGGGATGAAGCTTTCTTT.

The chain combines TRBV28 with TRBJ1-5; D ambiguous. The CDR3 covers 15 residues. The V gene lost 8 bases and the J gene lost 11 bases, with 25 bases spanning the gap. Germline loops: CDR1 MDHEN, CDR2 SYDVKM. CDR3 in amino acids: CASDAWAFSGVAQHF. The CDR3 DNA is TGTGCCAGCGACGCTTGGGCGTTTAGTGGGGTGGCCCAGCATTTT.

This rearrangement joins TRBV20-1 to TRBJ2-7, with 7 bases fitting TRBD2. V lost 6 bases, J lost 5 bases, and 4 bases stayed unmatched. CDR1 and CDR2 (germline): DFQATT, SNEGSKA (reference sequence). The length of the CDR3 is 11 residues. The CDR3 DNA is TGCAGTGCCCCTAGCGGAAACGAGCAGTACTTC. This gives the protein CSAPSGNEQYF.

There are a few counts of this clone. The genes are TRBV7-8 and TRBJ1-2; TRBD1 agrees at 10 bases. Germline loops: CDR1 SGHVS, CDR2 FQNEAQ. V lost 5 bases and J lost 7; bases outside the gene matches: 4. CDR3 length equals 13 residues. The CDR3 DNA follows: TGTGCCAGCAGCGCCCGGGACAGGGGTGGCTACACCTTC. Its translation is CASSARDRGGYTF.

The CDR3 protein is CASSLIGRSYEQYF. As DNA, the CDR3 is TGTGCCAGCAGTTTAATTGGCAGGTCCTACGAGCAGTACTTC. This chain connects TRBV28 to TRBJ2-7, with D unresolved. Trimming pared 2 bases from V and 1 base from J, leaving 9 bases between. Germline CDR1 reads MDHEN; CDR2 reads SYDVKM. This CDR3 comprises 14 residues.

The V and J genes are TRBV12-5 and TRBJ2-3, with 8 bases lining up with TRBD1. In germline, CDR1 is LGHNT, CDR2 FRNRAP. Losses at the gene ends were 3 bases for V and 1 base for J; bases not matched to a gene: 6. This CDR3 has 16 residues. In nucleotides, the CDR3 is TGTGCTAGTGGTTTAACCCAGGGGGCCGGCACAGATACGCAGTATTTT. Translated, it gives CASGLTQGAGTDTQYF.

J is TRBJ2-1 and V is TRBV6-5; the D gene could be TRBD1 or TRBD2 (5 bases each). In germline, CDR1 is MNHEY, CDR2 SVGAGI. CDR3 length: 15 residues. Trimming pared 10 bases from V and 2 bases from J, leaving 18 bases between. The CDR3 DNA sequence: TGTGCCACCAATACGGGACCAGGGACCTACAATGAGCAGTTCTTC. Encoded protein: CATNTGPGTYNEQFF.

The chain uses TRBV4-2 and TRBJ2-3; TRBD1 aligns across 9 bases. CDR3 length: 17 amino acids. The V segment lost 0 bases and the J segment 3 bases; nucleotides outside the gene matches: 7. CDR1 is LGHNA, CDR2 YNFKEQ, per germline. In DNA, the CDR3 is TGTGCCAGCAGCCAAGAGTGGGGACAGGGCTCAACAGATACGCAGTATTTT. This encodes CASSQEWGQGSTDTQYF.

This chain joins TRBV2 and TRBJ2-4, with 8 nucleotides matching TRBD2. Germline values: CDR1 SNHLY, CDR2 FYNNEI. The V and J ends lost 7 bases and 7 bases, in that order; junction bases with no gene match: 9. This CDR3 has 14 amino acids. Written as DNA, the CDR3 is TGTGCCAGCATCTTCCAGGGACTAGAGAACATTCAGTACTTC. This codes for CASIFQGLENIQYF.

J is TRBJ2-2 and V is TRBV19; 10 nucleotides line up with TRBD1. This CDR3 region has 15 residues. The V and J ends lost 5 bases and 3 bases, in that order; junction bases with no gene match: 3. Germline V gene data show CDR1 as LNHDA and CDR2 as SQIVND (reference sequence). The CDR3 loop reads CASSPGQGYTGELFF. The CDR3 coding sequence is TGTGCCAGTAGTCCGGGACAGGGGTACACCGGGGAGCTGTTTTTT.

The chain combines TRBV15 with TRBJ2-7; weak D call: TRBD2 (7 bases). There are 18 residues in the CDR3. The germline CDR1 and CDR2 sequences are LNHNV and YYDKDF (reference sequence). Trimming removed 5 bases at V and 4 bases at J, with 27 bases between. CDR3 residues: CATSPRRTGTGGRYEQYF. DNA for the CDR3: TGTGCCACCAGCCCTCGCCGTACAGGTACGGGGGGCAGGTACGAGCAGTACTTC.

The CDR3 DNA reads as TGTGCCACCAGCAGAGATAAGGGAGCAGGGGGTGACTCAGATACGCAGTATTTT. Encoded protein: CATSRDKGAGGDSDTQYF. J is TRBJ2-3 and V is TRBV15, with 7 bases lining up with TRBD1. The V gene end was trimmed by 0 bases and the J gene end by 4 bases; junction bases not matched to a gene: 13. CDR1 LNHNV and CDR2 YYDKDF come from the germline V gene (reference sequence). This CDR3 is built from 18 residues.

The V gene is TRBV15, the J gene TRBJ1-2, with TRBD1 matching over 7 bases. This CDR3 is built from 14 residues. In germline, CDR1 is LNHNV, CDR2 YYDKDF (reference sequence). V was clipped by 0 bases and J by 6 bases; unmatched bases: 4. The CDR3: CATSREEGADGYTF. DNA of the CDR3: TGTGCCACCAGCAGAGAGGAGGGGGCGGATGGCTACACCTTC.

A few counts support this clone. V gene TRBV9 combines with J gene TRBJ2-3, with D perhaps assigned TRBD1 or TRBD2 (6 bases each). Germline loops: CDR1 SGDLS, CDR2 YYNGEE. The germline V and J ends were trimmed by 7 bases and 6 bases, with 21 bases remaining between them. This CDR3 has 15 residues. In nucleotides, the CDR3 is TGTGCCAGCTCAAGGGGGACTCCCCGAACCGATACGCAGTATTTT. It is translated as CASSRGTPRTDTQYF.

The chain joins TRBV6-1 to TRBJ2-7; a possible D gene is TRBD1 (6 bases). Germline V CDR1 and CDR2: MNHNS, SASEGT. This CDR3 comprises 15 residues. Trimming stripped 7 bases from V and 3 bases from J, with 19 bases between. DNA of the CDR3: TGTGCCAGCACCGAAACAGGGATAGAGATCTACGAGCAGTACTTC. It yields the protein CASTETGIEIYEQYF.

This chain links TRBV6-5 with TRBJ1-2; 7 bases are shared with TRBD1. V dropped 2 bases and J dropped 8; count of bases not matched to a gene: 14. This CDR3 region has 16 residues. The germline V gene has CDR1 MNHEY and CDR2 SVGAGI. The CDR3: CASSYLVPGGSSGYTF. CDR3 coding DNA: TGTGCCAGCAGTTACCTCGTCCCAGGGGGTTCTTCCGGCTACACCTTC.

This chain uses TRBV19 with TRBJ1-2; D is perhaps TRBD1 (6 bases). The CDR3 consists of 14 residues. Between the trimmed V and J ends, which lost 7 bases and 4 bases, there was a span of 16 bases. Per the germline V gene, CDR1 is LNHDA and CDR2 is SQIVND (reference sequence). CDR3 DNA: TGTGCCAGTAAAAAATGGACAGCCGCCTATGGCTACACCTTC. Translating it yields CASKKWTAAYGYTF.

The chain is built from TRBV7-6 and TRBJ2-3; D ambiguous. The CDR3 is 16 amino acids. From germline, CDR1 is SGHVS and CDR2 FNYEAQ. Trimming stripped 5 bases from V and 4 bases from J, with 19 bases between. CDR3 bases: TGTGCCAGCAGCCTCCTTTCGTCTGCCGCGTCAGATACGCAGTATTTT. Amino acids: CASSLLSSAASDTQYF.

The chain is built from TRBV11-3 and TRBJ2-7; 8 nucleotides agree with TRBD2. Losses at the gene ends were 6 bases for V and 5 bases for J; bases not matched to a gene: 9. The CDR3 contains 14 residues. Per the germline V gene, CDR1 is SGHNT and CDR2 is YENEEA. The CDR3 protein is CASSSRTSIDEQYF. The CDR3 DNA follows: TGTGCCAGCAGTTCCCGGACTAGCATAGACGAGCAGTACTTC.

The chain combines TRBV19 with TRBJ2-5; possible D gene TRBD1, 5 bases. Germline V gives CDR1 LNHDA, CDR2 SQIVND (reference sequence). This CDR3 is built from 15 residues. V lost 3 bases and J lost 5, with 16 bases in between. CDR3: CASSMGQGNGETQYF. CDR3 nucleotide sequence: TGTGCCAGTAGTATGGGTCAGGGTAACGGGGAGACCCAGTACTTC.

The chain recombines TRBV6-5 with TRBJ2-1; 10 bases map to TRBD2. V shed 6 bases and J 2 bases; nucleotides not matched to a gene: 1. The CDR3 sequence is 14 residues long. Germline CDR1 MNHEY, CDR2 SVGAGI. The CDR3 protein is CASRSGRAYNEQFF. The CDR3, as DNA: TGTGCCAGCAGAAGCGGGAGGGCCTACAATGAGCAGTTCTTC.

The J gene is TRBJ2-7, the V gene TRBV7-2, with D uncertain. The V gene's germline CDR1 is SGHTA and CDR2 FQGNSA. The V gene lost 2 bases and the J gene lost 6 bases, with 8 bases spanning the gap. The CDR3 has 12 amino acids. The CDR3 DNA follows: TGTGCCAGCAGCTTATTCGGTGGCGAGCAGTACTTC. This encodes CASSLFGGEQYF.

This clone has only one observation. The rearrangement joins TRBV6-6 to TRBJ2-5; maybe TRBD2 (5 bases). The V end lost 6 bases, the J end lost 3 bases, and 11 bases lay between the germline ends. The germline V gene has CDR1 MNHNY and CDR2 SVGAGI (reference sequence). The CDR3 loop spans 13 amino acids. DNA for the CDR3: TGTGCCAGCAGATGGTGGGGAGAAGAGACCCAGTACTTC. It is translated as CASRWWGEETQYF.

The rearrangement uses TRBV6-5 and TRBJ1-5; D is unresolved. Trimming cost V 10 bases and J 4 bases, with 11 bases left between them. Germline values: CDR1 MNHEY, CDR2 SVGAGI. The length of the CDR3 is 12 residues. The CDR3: CATGRENQPQHF. CDR3 DNA: TGTGCCACCGGACGGGAGAATCAGCCCCAGCATTTT.

V is TRBV5-5 and J is TRBJ1-2; TRBD1 matches at 7 bases. Germline trimming cut 3 bases from V and 5 bases from J; bases unmatched to any gene: 7. CDR1 SGHKS and CDR2 YYEKEE come from the germline V gene (reference sequence). CDR3 length: 14 residues. CDR3 region: CASSSTGVGYGYTF. The CDR3 DNA reads TGTGCCAGCAGCTCCACAGGGGTGGGGTATGGCTACACCTTC.

The chain uses TRBV7-3 and TRBJ2-1, with TRBD2 matching over 11 bases. The CDR3 runs to 15 residues. Germline V CDR1 and CDR2: SGHTA, FQGTGA. The J segment lost 6 bases and the V segment lost 3 bases, leaving 4 bases of the junction unmatched. The CDR3 sequence: CASSFPGLAGNEQFF. As DNA, the CDR3 is TGTGCCAGCAGCTTCCCTGGACTAGCGGGCAATGAGCAGTTCTTC. Variable domain in full (rest from reference TRBV7-3 and TRBJ2-1): GAGVSQTPSNKVTEKGKYVELRCDPISGHTALYWYRQSLGQGPEFLIYFQGTGAADDSGLPNDRFFAVRPEGSVSTLKIQRTERGDSAVYLCASSFPGLAGNEQFFGPGTRLTVL.

This clone has just one count. The chain joins TRBV4-1 to TRBJ2-1; possibly TRBD1 for D (6 bases). Germline V gene sequence: CDR1 MGHRA, CDR2 YSYEKL. The V and J ends lost 4 bases and 0 bases respectively, with 10 bases between them. There are 15 residues in the CDR3. The CDR3 sequence is CASSPGTSSYNEQFF. The CDR3 coding sequence is TGCGCCAGCAGCCCCGGGACAAGCTCCTACAATGAGCAGTTCTTC.